This T cell receptor (beta chain) was identified in a study of T-cell memory formation after mild COVID-19. TCRdb reanalysed the 5' RACE reads using MiXCR and keeps one entry per CDR3 protein. The sample shows 200,000 to 300,000 distinct CDR3 sequences, 16% of them seen only once. The sequencing sample was made of PBMCs or a T cell subset sorted from them (not recorded which). The receptor was isolated from a young man who had mild COVID-19 (a few samples of this study predate the infection). Cell type and time point are not known.

CDR3 sequence: CSASRGLEQYF. The CDR3 DNA sequence: TGCAGTGCTAGCCGGGGGCTCGAGCAGTACTTC. The chain carries TRBV20-1 and TRBJ2-7; D possibly matches TRBD1 or TRBD2 (6 bases each). In germline, CDR1 is DFQATT, CDR2 SNEGSKA (reference sequence). Trimming pared 3 bases from V and 6 bases from J, leaving 9 bases between. There are 11 residues in the CDR3.